Each of the 4 T cell receptor beta chains below was sequenced from the same sample in a study of blood T cells in healthy people across ages. A second PCR, run for roughly 7 to 11 cycles, used a sample-barcoded 5' primer plus a J-beta primer mix. A single record per CDR3 protein comes from TCRdb applying MiXCR to the 5' RACE reads. The sample comprises 1.8 million or so distinct CDR3 sequences, around 42% of which are singletons, and about 21% rests with the top ten. The material sequenced was blood. The receptors here all came from a human donor in good health.

In its sample, this clonotype was seen a few times. J is TRBJ1-2 and V is TRBV12-3 or TRBV12-4; 9 nucleotides align to TRBD1. The CDR3 extends over 15 amino acids. J was trimmed by 4 bases and V by 3 bases; bases with no gene match: 6. CDR3 nucleotide sequence: TGTGCCAGCAGTTTGGAAGGACAGGGGATCTATGGCTACACCTTC. Protein: CASSLEGQGIYGYTF.

This clonotype was observed a handful of times. The V gene is TRBV5-5, the J gene TRBJ1-5; a weak D match, TRBD1 (5 bases). V lost 0 bases and J lost 2, with 15 bases in between. This CDR3 contains 17 residues. Per germline, CDR1 SGHKS and CDR2 YYEKEE (reference sequence). As DNA, the CDR3 is TGTGCCAGCAGCTTGGACGGGGGTTTAATGGGCAATCAGCCCCAGCATTTT. This gives the protein CASSLDGGLMGNQPQHF. Drawing the rest from reference TRBV5-5 and TRBJ1-5, the complete variable domain is DAGVTQSPTHLIKTRGQQVTLRCSPISGHKSVSWYQQVLGQGPQFIFQYYEKEERGRGNFPDRFSARQFPNYSSELNVNALLLGDSALYLCASSLDGGLMGNQPQHFGDGTRLSIL.

This clonotype was counted a few times. This chain uses TRBV6-5 with TRBJ2-1, with 8 bases identical to TRBD2. Per the germline V gene, CDR1 is MNHEY and CDR2 is SVGAGI. Trimming cost V 8 bases and J 6 bases; bases outside gene matches: 9. The length of the CDR3 is 14 residues. CDR3 residues: CASSVAGGFNEQFF. CDR3 DNA: TGTGCCAGCTCCGTGGCGGGGGGATTCAATGAGCAGTTCTTC.

This clonotype was picked up a small number of times. The rearrangement joins TRBV4-3 to TRBJ1-1, with D unresolved. Germline V gene lookup returns CDR1 LGHNA and CDR2 YSLEER. Trimming left V 1 base short and J 1 base short, with 7 bases between. The CDR3 is 14 residues long. The CDR3, as DNA: TGCGCCAGCAGCCAAGCTTTGGGGAACACTGAAGCTTTCTTT. It translates to CASSQALGNTEAFF.